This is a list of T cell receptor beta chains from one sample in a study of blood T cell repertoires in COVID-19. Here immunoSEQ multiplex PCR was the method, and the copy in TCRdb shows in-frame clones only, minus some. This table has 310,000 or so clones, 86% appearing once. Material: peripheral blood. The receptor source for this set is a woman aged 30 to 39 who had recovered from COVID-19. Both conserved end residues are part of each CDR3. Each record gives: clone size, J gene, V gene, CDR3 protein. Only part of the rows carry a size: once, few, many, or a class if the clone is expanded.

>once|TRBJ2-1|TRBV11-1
CASRISGGAFNEQFF
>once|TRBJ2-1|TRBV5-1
CASRLDNEQFF
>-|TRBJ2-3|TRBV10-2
CASLRRRGLRTDTQYF
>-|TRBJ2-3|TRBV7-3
CASSQDGLATDTQYF
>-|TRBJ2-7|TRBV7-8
CASSLEASGTYEQYF
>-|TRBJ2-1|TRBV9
CASSVAGLAGGEQFF
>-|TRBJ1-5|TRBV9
CASSGVDEGTGVSPISNQPQHF
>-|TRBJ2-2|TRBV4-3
CASSQEVALNTGELFF
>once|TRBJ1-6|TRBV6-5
CASRTGQVAPLHF
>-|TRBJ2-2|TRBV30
CAWSVGRAAGELFF
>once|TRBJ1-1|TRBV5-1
CASSLGTGTREAFF
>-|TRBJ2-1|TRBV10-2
CASKDTKAVYNEQFF
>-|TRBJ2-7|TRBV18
CASSLSGGTSYEQYF
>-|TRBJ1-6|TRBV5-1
CASSPQGNYNSPLHF
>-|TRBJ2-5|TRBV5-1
CASSPTGVQETQYF
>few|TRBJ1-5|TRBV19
CASSPGGQPQHF
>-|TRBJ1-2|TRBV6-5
CASSSDLAGILGYTF
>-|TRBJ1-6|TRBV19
CASSLGQGSPLHF
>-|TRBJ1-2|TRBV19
CASSPLTAGGGVYGYTF
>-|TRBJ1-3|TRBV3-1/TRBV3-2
CASSQGGTLSSGNTIYF
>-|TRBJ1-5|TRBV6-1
CASSELHLSNQPQHF
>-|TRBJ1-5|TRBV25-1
CASSERTGGQPQHF
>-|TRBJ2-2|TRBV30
CAWSVTSPGSNTGELFF
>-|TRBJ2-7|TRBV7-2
CASSLMRYEQYF
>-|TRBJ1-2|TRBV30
CAWSGTGYGYTF
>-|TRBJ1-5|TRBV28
CATISGGPQHF
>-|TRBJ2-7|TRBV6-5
CAGGQGASYEQYF
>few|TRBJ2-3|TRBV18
CASSRSWDSRTDTQYF
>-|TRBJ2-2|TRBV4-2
CASSPDSTGELFF
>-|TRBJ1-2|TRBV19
CASRDTGHYGYTF
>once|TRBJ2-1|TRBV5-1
CASSLLSGVSNEQFF
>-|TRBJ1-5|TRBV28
CASSRETGDYSNQPQHF
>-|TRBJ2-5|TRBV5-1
CASSLGAGGDAETQYF
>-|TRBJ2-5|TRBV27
CASRRQGSETQYF
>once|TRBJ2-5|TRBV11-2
CASSAGTGGETQYF